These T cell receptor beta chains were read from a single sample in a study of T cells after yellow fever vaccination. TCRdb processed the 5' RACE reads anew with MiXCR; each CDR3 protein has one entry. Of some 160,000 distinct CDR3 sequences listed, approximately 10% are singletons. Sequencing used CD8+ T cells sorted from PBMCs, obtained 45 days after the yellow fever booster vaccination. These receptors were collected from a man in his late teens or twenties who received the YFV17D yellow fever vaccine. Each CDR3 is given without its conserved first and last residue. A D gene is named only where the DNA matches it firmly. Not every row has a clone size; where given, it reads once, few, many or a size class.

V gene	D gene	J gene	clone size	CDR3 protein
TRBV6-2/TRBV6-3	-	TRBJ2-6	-	ASRPDPGANVLT
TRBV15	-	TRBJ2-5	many	ATSPYGTQETQY
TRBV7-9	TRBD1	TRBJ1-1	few	AWNQGESTEAF
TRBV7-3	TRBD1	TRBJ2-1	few	ASSLNQGAHGEQF
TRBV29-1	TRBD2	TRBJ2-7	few	SVEPGGLAGEQY
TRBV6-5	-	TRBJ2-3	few	ASSFRLERPTDTQY
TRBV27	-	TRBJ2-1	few	ASSLRSGATHNEQF
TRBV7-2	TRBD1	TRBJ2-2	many	ASSSRDRVPGELF
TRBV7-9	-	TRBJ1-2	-	ASSLAGEPRGYT
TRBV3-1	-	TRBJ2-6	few	ASSLLWGANVLT
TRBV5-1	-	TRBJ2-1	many	ASSLIGTEQF
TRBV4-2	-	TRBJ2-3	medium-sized	ASSQEGGGLPDTQY
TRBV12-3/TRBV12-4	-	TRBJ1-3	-	ASIDSPSGNTIY
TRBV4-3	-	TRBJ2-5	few	ASSQVVGETQY
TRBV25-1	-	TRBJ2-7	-	ASSESPETDYEQY
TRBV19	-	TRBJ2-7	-	ASSISDSGEQY
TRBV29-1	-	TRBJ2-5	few	SAPSPKGTQY
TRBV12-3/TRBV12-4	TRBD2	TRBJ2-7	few	ASRLSGGRREQY
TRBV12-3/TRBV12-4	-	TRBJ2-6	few	ATAPSGANVLT
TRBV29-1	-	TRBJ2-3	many	SVPGIGPDTQY